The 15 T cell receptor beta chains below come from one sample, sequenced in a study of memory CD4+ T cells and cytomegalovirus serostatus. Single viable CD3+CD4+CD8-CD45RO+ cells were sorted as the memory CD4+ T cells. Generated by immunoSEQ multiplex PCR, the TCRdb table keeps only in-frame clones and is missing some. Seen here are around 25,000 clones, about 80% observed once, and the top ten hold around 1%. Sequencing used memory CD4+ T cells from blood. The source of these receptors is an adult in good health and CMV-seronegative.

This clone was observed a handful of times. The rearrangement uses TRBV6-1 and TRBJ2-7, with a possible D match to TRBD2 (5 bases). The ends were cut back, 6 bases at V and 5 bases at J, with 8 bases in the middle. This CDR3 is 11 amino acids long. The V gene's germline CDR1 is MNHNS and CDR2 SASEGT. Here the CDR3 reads CASRERDEQYF. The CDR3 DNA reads TGTGCCAGCAGGGAGAGGGACGAGCAGTACTTC.

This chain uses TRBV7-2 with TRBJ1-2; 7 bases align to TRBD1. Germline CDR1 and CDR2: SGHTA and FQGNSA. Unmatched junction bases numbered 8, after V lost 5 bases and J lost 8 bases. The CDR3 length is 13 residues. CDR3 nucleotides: TGTGCCAGCAGCCAAGGGGGCACGGGAGGCTACACCTTC. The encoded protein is CASSQGGTGGYTF.

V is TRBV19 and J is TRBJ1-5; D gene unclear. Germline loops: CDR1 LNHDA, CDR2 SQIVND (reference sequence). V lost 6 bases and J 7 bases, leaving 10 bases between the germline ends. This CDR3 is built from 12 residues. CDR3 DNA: TGTGCCAGTAGATTACAACAGCAGCCCCAGCATTTT. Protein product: CASRLQQQPQHF.

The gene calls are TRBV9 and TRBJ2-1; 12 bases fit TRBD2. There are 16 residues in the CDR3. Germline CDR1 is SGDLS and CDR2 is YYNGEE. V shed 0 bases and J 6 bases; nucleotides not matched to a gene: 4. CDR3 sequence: CASSVVPSGGANEQFF. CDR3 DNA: TGTGCCAGCAGCGTAGTCCCTAGCGGGGGGGCCAATGAGCAGTTCTTC.

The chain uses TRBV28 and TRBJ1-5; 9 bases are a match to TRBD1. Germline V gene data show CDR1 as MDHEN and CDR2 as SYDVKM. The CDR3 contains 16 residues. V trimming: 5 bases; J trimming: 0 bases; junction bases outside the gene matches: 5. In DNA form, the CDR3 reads TGTGCCAGCAGTCGACCGGGACAGGGTAGCAATCAGCCCCAGCATTTT. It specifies CASSRPGQGSNQPQHF.

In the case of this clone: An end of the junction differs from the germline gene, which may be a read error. The CDR3 here is CASSLESGQGYEQYF. In nucleotides, the CDR3 is TGTGCCAGCAGTTTAGAGTCGGGACAGGGTTACGAGCAGTACTTC. This chain uses TRBV11-3 with TRBJ2-7; TRBD1 aligns across 9 bases. There are 15 residues in the CDR3. CDR1 is SGHNT and CDR2 is YENEEA in the germline V gene.

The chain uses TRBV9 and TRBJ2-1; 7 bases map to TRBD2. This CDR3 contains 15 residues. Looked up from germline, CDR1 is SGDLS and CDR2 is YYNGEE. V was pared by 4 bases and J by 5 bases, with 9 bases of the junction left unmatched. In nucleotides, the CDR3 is TGTGCCAGCAGCCCACGTCCGGGGGGTAACAATGAGCAGTTCTTC. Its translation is CASSPRPGGNNEQFF.

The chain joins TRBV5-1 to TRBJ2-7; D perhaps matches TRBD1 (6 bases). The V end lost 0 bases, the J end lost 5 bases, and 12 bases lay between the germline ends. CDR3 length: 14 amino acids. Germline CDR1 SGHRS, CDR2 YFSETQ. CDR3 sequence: CASSLDRVRDEQYF. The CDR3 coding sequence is TGCGCCAGCAGCTTGGACAGGGTAAGGGACGAGCAGTACTTC.

CDR3 in amino acids: CASSRTGGQEETQYF. The CDR3 bases are TGTGCCAGTAGCCGGACCGGCGGGCAGGAAGAGACCCAGTACTTC. The chain has TRBV19 and TRBJ2-5; tentative D call: TRBD2 (5 bases). Looked up from germline, CDR1 is LNHDA and CDR2 is SQIVND (reference sequence). Trimming removed 6 bases from V and 3 bases from J, with 17 bases in between. The CDR3 is made up of 15 amino acids.

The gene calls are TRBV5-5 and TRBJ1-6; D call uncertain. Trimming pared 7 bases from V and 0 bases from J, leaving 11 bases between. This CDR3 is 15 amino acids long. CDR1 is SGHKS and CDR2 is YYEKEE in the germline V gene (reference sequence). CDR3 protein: CASFRDSSYNSPLHF. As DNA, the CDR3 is TGTGCCAGCTTTAGGGATAGCTCCTATAATTCACCCCTCCACTTT. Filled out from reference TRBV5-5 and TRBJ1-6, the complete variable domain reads DAGVTQSPTHLIKTRGQQVTLRCSPISGHKSVSWYQQVLGQGPQFIFQYYEKEERGRGNFPDRFSARQFPNYSSELNVNALLLGDSALYLCASFRDSSYNSPLHFGNGTRLTVT.

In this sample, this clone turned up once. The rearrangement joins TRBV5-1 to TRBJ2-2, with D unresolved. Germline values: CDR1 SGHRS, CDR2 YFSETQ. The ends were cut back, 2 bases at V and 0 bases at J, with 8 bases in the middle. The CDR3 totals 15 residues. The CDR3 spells CASSFLGTNTGELFF. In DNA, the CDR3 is TGCGCCAGCAGCTTCCTGGGCACGAACACCGGGGAGCTGTTTTTT.

The CDR3 spells CASSETRTASEQYF. In nucleotides, the CDR3 is TGTGCCAGCAGTGAAACTAGAACAGCTAGCGAGCAGTACTTC. J is TRBJ2-7 and V is TRBV6-1; D may be TRBD2 (5 bases). Trimming took off 2 bases at V and 6 bases at J, with 14 bases between the two ends. The CDR3 is 14 residues long. Germline CDR1 is MNHNS and CDR2 is SASEGT.

CDR3 bases: TGCGCCAGCAGCTTGAGGGATCTGACTGAAGCTTTCTTT. This encodes CASSLRDLTEAFF. The rearrangement links TRBV5-1 to TRBJ1-1; D remains unclear. V lost 1 base, J lost 5 bases, and 9 bases lay in between. The CDR3 spans 13 residues. Looked up from germline, CDR1 is SGHRS and CDR2 is YFSETQ.

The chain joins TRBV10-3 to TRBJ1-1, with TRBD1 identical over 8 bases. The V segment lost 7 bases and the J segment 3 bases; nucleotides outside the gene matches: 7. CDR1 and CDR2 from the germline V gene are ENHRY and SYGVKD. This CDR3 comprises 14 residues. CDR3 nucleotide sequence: TGTGCCATCACGAACAGGGGGGCCGACACTGAAGCTTTCTTT. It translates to CAITNRGADTEAFF.

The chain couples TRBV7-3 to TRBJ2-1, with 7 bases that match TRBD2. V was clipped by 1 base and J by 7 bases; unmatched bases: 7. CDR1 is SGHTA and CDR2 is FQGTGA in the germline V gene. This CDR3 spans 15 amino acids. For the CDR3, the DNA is TGTGCCAGCAGCTTAATAGGCGGGGGAGTAAATGAGCAGTTCTTC. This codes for CASSLIGGGVNEQFF.